This TCR beta chain is drawn from a study of blood T cell repertoires in COVID-19. In the authors' methods: From reference gene primer amplification, estimates of nucleated cell counts were derived. Produced via immunoSEQ multiplex PCR; TCRdb's table is partial and in-frame only. Clone size and V and J calls were adopted from that table, with D and trimming inferred from the DNA. The sample consists of around 99,000 clones, 79% of them appearing once. Trimming took 6 bases from V and 1 from J, leaving 6 bases between them. The CDR3 runs to 13 residues. The V gene's germline CDR1 is SGHTA and CDR2 FQGTGA.

The chain combines TRBV7-3 with TRBJ2-2; no clear D. This TCR was sampled from a woman aged 80 or over with active or convalescent COVID-19. Sequencing input: peripheral blood. The CDR3 DNA follows: TGTGCCAGCAGATACAAGAACACCGGGGAGCTGTTTTTT. Protein sequence: CASRYKNTGELFF.